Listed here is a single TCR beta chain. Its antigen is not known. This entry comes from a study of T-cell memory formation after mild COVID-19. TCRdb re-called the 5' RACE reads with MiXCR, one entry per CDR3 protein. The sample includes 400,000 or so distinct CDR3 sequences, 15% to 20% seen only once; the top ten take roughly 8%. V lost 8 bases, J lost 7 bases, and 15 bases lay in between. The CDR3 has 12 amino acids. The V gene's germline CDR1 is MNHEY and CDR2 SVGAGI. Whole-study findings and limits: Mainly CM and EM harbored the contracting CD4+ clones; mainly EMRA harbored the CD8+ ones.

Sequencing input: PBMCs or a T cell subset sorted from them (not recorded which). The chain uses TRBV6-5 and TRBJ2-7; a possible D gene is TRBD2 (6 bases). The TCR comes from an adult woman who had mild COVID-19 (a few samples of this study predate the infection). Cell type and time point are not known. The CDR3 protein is CASGGTLREQYF. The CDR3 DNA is TGTGCCAGCGGGGGGACGTTGAGGGAGCAGTACTTC.